The next 12 T cell receptor beta chains were all read from a single sample in a study of cytomegalovirus exposure and HLA in healthy donors. It was with 60 Vbeta and 13 Jbeta primers that the PCR ran. Repertoires were generated with immunoSEQ multiplex PCR, while TCRdb's copy carries only in-frame clones and drops some. The table has roughly 100,000 clones, roughly 80% seen once; the top ten hold under 2%. Input material: PBMCs. These receptors originate from a woman in her 40s in good health and CMV-seronegative.

The chain combines TRBV11-2 with TRBJ1-2; a weak D match, TRBD1 (6 bases). V lost 3 bases and J lost 8, with 16 bases in between. This CDR3 spans 14 amino acids. Germline values: CDR1 SGHAT, CDR2 FQNNGV. CDR3 bases: TGTGCCAGCAGCTTGGCAGCGGGGGCGGAGGGCTACACCTTC. Translating it yields CASSLAAGAEGYTF.

The genes are TRBV2 and TRBJ2-1; 10 bases agree with TRBD2. V lost 4 bases to trimming and J lost 4 bases; unmatched junction nucleotides: 1. The V gene's germline CDR1 is SNHLY and CDR2 FYNNEI. The CDR3 runs 14 residues. The CDR3 loop reads CASSALAGYNEQFF. CDR3 nucleotide sequence: TGTGCCAGCAGTGCACTAGCGGGATACAATGAGCAGTTCTTC.

The CDR3 region is CASGPGGRAIEQFF. The CDR3 DNA follows: TGCGCCAGCGGGCCGGGCGGGAGGGCCATTGAGCAGTTCTTC. The V and J genes are TRBV10-2 and TRBJ2-1, with 9 bases lining up with TRBD2. With 8 bases clipped from V and 9 bases from J, the junction kept 11 bases outside the gene matches. In germline, CDR1 is WSHSY, CDR2 SAAADI. This CDR3 has 14 amino acids.

This clone was seen a single time. V and J are TRBV28 and TRBJ2-7; 10 nucleotides agree with TRBD1. CDR3 length: 13 amino acids. Germline lookup yields CDR1 MDHEN and CDR2 SYDVKM. Trimming took 8 bases from V and 6 from J; bases not matched to a gene: 7. CDR3 loop: CASLPGQGIEQYF. The CDR3 DNA sequence: TGTGCCAGCCTCCCGGGACAGGGGATCGAGCAGTACTTC.

The V and J genes are TRBV5-1 and TRBJ2-2; tentative D call: TRBD1 (5 bases). Between the trimmed V and J ends, which lost 4 bases and 7 bases, there was a span of 20 bases. In germline, CDR1 is SGHRS, CDR2 YFSETQ. The CDR3 totals 16 residues. The CDR3 DNA reads as TGCGCCAGCAGCCTTTGGTTCGACAGAGGTAACGGGGAGCTGTTTTTT. Its translation is CASSLWFDRGNGELFF.

This clone has just one count. This rearrangement joins TRBV27 to TRBJ1-1; TRBD1 is a possible D gene (5 bases). CDR1 and CDR2 (germline): MNHEY, SMNVEV (reference sequence). V lost 5 bases, J lost 8 bases, and 15 bases lay in between. The CDR3 totals 13 residues. The CDR3 nucleotides are TGTGCCAGCAGTCCTGCCGCAGGGAGGGAAGCTTTCTTT. Its protein product is CASSPAAGREAFF.

This rearrangement joins TRBV9 to TRBJ1-2, with a possible D match to TRBD1 (5 bases). CDR3 length: 14 residues. Trimming pared 0 bases from V and 3 bases from J, leaving 9 bases between. Germline V gene data show CDR1 as SGDLS and CDR2 as YYNGEE. The CDR3 is CASSVDGGYYGYTF. The CDR3 nucleotides are TGTGCCAGCAGCGTAGACGGGGGATACTATGGCTACACCTTC.

This clone turned up a few times. V usage is TRBV6-1 and J usage is TRBJ2-7; 7 bases fit TRBD1. The V and J ends lost 3 bases and 6 bases, in that order; junction bases with no gene match: 2. The germline gives CDR1 MNHNS, CDR2 SASEGT. The CDR3 covers 12 residues. The CDR3 coding sequence is TGTGCCAGCAGTGACAGGGGGTTCGAGCAGTACTTC. This codes for CASSDRGFEQYF.

This clone was found a few times. V and J are TRBV6-5 and TRBJ2-7, with 12 bases matching TRBD2. This CDR3 region has 13 residues. Germline V lookup: CDR1 MNHEY, CDR2 SVGAGI. V shed 4 bases, J shed 7 bases, and the junction held 2 bases outside the gene matches. The CDR3 protein is CASSLGLAGEQYF. The DNA for the CDR3 is TGTGCCAGCAGTTTGGGACTAGCGGGTGAGCAGTACTTC.

This clone appeared a few times. The V call is TRBV28, the J call TRBJ1-2, with 7 positions matching TRBD1. The CDR3 is 16 amino acids. Germline CDR1 and CDR2: MDHEN and SYDVKM. V was pared by 6 bases and J by 5 bases, with 15 bases of the junction left unmatched. This CDR3 reads CASSLTSGTDPYGYTF. The CDR3 nucleotides are TGTGCCAGCAGCCTCACTTCTGGGACAGATCCTTATGGCTACACCTTC.

This clone showed up just a few times. The rearrangement joins TRBV29-1 to TRBJ2-1; D is unclear. Germline V gene sequence: CDR1 SQVTM, CDR2 ANQGSEA. Trimming removed 0 bases from V and 5 bases from J, with 8 bases in between. CDR3 size: 13 residues. Here the CDR3 reads CSVEDRVHNEQFF. Written as DNA, the CDR3 is TGCAGCGTTGAAGATCGAGTTCACAATGAGCAGTTCTTC.

The chain joins TRBV5-5 to TRBJ1-2; D unclear. Per germline, CDR1 SGHKS and CDR2 YYEKEE (reference sequence). V dropped 4 bases and J dropped 8 bases, with 12 bases sitting between them. This CDR3 has 12 amino acids. In DNA form, the CDR3 reads TGTGCCAGCAGCACGACCAAGGAGGGCTACACCTTC. This translates into CASSTTKEGYTF.